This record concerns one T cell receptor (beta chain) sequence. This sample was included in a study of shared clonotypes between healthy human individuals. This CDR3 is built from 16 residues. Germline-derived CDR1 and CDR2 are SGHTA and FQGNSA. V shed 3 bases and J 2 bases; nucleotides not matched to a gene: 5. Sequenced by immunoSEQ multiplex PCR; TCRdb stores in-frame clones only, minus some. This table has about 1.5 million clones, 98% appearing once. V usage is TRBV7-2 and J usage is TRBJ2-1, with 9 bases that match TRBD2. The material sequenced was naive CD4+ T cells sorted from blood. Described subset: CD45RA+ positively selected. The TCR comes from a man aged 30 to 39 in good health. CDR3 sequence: CASSLLTSGAYNEQFF. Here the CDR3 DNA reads TGTGCCAGCAGCTTGTTGACTAGCGGAGCCTACAATGAGCAGTTCTTC.